Following are 3 T cell receptor beta chains from one sample sequenced in a study of metastatic and nonmetastatic thyroid tumors. No patient had received any treatment before thyroid surgery. TCRdb ran MiXCR on the PCR reads. The profile shows tens of thousands of clones, less than 20% of them singletons. Sequenced input: blood. These TCRs come from a female donor with papillary thyroid cancer or a benign thyroid nodule (not recorded which). Some clones in this sample may be carry-over from other donors' samples.

The V and J genes are TRBV4-1 and TRBJ2-4; D call uncertain. V gave up 1 base and J gave up 6 bases, with 7 bases separating them. The CDR3 loop spans 13 amino acids. Germline V gene sequence: CDR1 MGHRA, CDR2 YSYEKL. DNA for the CDR3: TGCGCCAGCAGCCAAGGTCCGGCAAACATTCAGTACTTC. It specifies CASSQGPANIQYF.

This sequence joins TRBV7-7 and TRBJ2-1; the D call may be TRBD1 or TRBD2 (5 bases each). Trimming removed 1 base at V and 8 bases at J, with 9 bases between. In germline, CDR1 is SSHAT, CDR2 FNYEAQ (reference sequence). The CDR3 runs to 13 residues. This CDR3 is CASSLGMGDEQFF. The DNA of the CDR3 is TGTGCCAGCAGCTTAGGAATGGGGGATGAGCAGTTCTTC.

This clone has a count of ten or more. The chain carries TRBV6-4 and TRBJ2-2, with TRBD1 matching over 10 bases. Germline loops: CDR1 MRHNA, CDR2 SNTAGT. The V gene end was trimmed by 5 bases and the J gene end by 5 bases; junction bases not matched to a gene: 8. The CDR3 covers 16 residues. CDR3 sequence reads: CASSPTGTGETGELFF. The DNA of the CDR3 is TGTGCCAGCAGTCCTACCGGGACAGGGGAGACCGGGGAGCTGTTTTTT.